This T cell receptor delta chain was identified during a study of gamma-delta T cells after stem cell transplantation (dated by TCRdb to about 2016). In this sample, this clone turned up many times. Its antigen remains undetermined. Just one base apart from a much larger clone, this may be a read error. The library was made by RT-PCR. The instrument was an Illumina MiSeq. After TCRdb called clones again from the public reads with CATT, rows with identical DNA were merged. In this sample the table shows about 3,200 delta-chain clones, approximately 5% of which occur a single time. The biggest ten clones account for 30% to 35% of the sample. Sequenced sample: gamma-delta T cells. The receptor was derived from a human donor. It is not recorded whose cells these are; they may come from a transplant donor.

The DNA is TGTGCCTGTGACACCCTGGGGTCAAAGAGCGATAAACCCATCTTT. Its protein product is CACDTLGSKSDKPIF. The chain is assembled from TRDV2 and TRDJ1; TRDD3 is a weak D gene call, 6 bases matching. The germline V gene sets CDR1 to GEAIGNYY and CDR2 to EKD. The cysteine opens and the phenylalanine closes a CDR3 of 15 amino acids. The only DNA kept is the CDR3, 45 bases in frame from the first base.